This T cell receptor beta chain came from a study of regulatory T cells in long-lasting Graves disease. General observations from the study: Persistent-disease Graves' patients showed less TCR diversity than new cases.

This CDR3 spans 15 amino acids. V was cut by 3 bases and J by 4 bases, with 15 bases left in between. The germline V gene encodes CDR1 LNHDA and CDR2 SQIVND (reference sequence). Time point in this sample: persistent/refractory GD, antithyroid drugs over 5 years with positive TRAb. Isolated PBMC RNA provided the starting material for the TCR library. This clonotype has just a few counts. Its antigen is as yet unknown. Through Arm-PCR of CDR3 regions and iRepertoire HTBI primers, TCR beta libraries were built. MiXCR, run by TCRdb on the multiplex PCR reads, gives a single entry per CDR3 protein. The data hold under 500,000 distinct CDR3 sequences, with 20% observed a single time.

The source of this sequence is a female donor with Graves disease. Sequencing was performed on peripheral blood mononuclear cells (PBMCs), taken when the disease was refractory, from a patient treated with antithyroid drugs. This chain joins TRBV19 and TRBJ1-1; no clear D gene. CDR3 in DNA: TGTGCCAGTAGTATGATCGTCGAGGGAGCCACTGAAGCTTTCTTT. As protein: CASSMIVEGATEAFF.